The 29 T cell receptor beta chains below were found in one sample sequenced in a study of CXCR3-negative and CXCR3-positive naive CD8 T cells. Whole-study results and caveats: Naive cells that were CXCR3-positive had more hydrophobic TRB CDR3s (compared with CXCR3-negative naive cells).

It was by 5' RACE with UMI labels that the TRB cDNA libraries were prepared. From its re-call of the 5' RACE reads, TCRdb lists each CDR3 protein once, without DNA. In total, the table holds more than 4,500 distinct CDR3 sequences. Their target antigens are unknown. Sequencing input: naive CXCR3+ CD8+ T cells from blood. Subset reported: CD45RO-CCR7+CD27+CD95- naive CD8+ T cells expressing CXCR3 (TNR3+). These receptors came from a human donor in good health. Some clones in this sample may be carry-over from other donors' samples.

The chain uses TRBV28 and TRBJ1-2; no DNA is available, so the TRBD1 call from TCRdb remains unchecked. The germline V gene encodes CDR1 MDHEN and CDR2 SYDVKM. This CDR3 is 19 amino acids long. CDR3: CASSSTVLGTANINYGYTF.

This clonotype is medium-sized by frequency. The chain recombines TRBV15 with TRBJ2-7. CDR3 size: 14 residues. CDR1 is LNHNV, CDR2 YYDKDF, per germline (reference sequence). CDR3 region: CATSTNPNTYEQYF.

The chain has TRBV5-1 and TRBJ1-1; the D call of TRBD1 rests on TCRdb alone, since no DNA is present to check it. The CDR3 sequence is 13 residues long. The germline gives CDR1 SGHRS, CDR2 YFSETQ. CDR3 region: CASSLADREEAFF.

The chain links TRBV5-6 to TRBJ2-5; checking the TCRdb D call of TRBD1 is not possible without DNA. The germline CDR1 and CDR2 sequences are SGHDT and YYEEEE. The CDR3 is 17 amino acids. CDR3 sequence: CASSHRVGDREEETQYF.

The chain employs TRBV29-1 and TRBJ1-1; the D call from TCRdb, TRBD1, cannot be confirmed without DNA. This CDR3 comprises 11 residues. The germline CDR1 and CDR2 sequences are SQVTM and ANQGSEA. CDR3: CSDGAGTEAFF. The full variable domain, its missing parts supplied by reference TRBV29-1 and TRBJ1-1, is SAVISQKPSRDICQRGTSLTIQCQVDSQVTMMFWYRQQPGQSLTLIATANQGSEATYESGFVIDKFPISRPNLTFSTLTVSNMSPEDSSIYLCSDGAGTEAFFGQGTRLTVV.

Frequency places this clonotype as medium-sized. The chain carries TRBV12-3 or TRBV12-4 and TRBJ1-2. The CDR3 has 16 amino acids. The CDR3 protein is CASSPQVGATLYGYTF.

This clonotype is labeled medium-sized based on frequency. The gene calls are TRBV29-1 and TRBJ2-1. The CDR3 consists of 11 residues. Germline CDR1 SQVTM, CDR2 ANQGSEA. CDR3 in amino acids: CSVKAYNEQFF.

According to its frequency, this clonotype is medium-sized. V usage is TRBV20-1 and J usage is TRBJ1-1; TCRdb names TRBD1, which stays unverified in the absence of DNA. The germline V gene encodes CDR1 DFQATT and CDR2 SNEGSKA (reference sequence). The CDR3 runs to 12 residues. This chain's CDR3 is CSATRENTEAFF.

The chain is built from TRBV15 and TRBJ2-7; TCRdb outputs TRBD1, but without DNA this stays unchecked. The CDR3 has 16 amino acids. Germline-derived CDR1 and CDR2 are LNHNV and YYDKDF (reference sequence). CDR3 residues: CATSQHPREEGDEQYF.

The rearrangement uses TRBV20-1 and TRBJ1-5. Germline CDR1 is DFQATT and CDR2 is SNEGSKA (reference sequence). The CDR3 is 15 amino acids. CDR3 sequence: CSARVRETGNQPQHF.

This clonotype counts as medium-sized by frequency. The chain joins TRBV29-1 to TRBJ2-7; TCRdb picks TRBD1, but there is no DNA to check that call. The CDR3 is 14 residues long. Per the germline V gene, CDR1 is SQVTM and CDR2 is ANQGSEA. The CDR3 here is CSVEAGTEDYEQYF.

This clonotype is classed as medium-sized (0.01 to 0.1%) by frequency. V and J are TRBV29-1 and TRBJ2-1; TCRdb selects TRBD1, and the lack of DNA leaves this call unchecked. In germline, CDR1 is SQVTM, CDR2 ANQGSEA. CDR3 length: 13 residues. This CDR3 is CSVEEGGGAEQFF.

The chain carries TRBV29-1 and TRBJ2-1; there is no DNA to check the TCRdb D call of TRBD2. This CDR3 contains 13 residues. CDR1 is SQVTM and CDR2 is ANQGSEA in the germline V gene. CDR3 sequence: CSVRGGGRNEQFF.

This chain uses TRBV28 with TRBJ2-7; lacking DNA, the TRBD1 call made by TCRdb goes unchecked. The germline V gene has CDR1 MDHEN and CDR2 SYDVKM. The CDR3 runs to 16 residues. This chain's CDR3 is CASTNWGGDSRYEQYF.

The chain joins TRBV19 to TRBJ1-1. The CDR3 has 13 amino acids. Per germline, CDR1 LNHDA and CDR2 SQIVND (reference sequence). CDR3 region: CATKVNLDTEAFF. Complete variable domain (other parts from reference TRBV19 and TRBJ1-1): DGGITQSPKYLFRKEGQNVTLSCEQNLNHDAMYWYRQDPGQGLRLIYYSQIVNDFQKGDIAEGYSVSREKKESFPLTVTSAQKNPTAFYLCATKVNLDTEAFFGQGTRLTVV.

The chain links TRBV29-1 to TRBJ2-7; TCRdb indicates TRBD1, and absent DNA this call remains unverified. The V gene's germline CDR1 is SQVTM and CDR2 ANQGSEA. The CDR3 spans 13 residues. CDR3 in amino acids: CSVLQGASYEQYF.

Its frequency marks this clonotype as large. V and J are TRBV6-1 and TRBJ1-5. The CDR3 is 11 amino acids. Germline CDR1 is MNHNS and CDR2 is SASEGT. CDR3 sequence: CASTSGQPQHF.

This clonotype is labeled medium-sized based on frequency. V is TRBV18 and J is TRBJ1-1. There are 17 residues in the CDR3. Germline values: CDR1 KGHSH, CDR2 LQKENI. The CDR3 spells CASTHSSVSGSGTEAFF.

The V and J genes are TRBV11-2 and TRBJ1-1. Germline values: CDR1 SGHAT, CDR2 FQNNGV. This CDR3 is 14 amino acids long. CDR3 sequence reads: CASSLVGMNTEAFF.

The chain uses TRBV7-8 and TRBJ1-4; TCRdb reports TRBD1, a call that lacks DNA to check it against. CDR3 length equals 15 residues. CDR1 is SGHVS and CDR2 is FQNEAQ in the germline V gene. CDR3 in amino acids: CASSNHRTTNEKLFF. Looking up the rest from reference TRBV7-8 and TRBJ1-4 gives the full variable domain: GAGVSQSPRYKVAKRGQDVALRCDPISGHVSLFWYQQALGQGPEFLTYFQNEAQLDKSGLPSDRFFAERPEGSVSTLKIQRTQQEDSAVYLCASSNHRTTNEKLFFGSGTQLSVL.

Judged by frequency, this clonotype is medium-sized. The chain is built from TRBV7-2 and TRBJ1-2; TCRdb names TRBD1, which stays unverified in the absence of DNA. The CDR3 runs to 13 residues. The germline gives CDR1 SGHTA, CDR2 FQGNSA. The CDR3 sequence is CASSSGTLYGYTF.

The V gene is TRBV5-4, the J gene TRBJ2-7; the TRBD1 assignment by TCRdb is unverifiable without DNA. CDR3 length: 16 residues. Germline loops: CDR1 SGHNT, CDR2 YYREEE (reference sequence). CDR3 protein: CASSSGTVGEPYEQYF. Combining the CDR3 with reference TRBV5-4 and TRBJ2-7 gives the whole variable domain ETGVTQSPTHLIKTRGQQVTLRCSSQSGHNTVSWYQQALGQGPQFIFQYYREEENGRGNFPPRFSGLQFPNYSSELNVNALELDDSALYLCASSSGTVGEPYEQYFGPGTRLTVT.

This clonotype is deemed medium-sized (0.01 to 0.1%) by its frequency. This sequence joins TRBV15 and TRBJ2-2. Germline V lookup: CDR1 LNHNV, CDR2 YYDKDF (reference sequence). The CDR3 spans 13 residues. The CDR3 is CATSMRESGELFF.

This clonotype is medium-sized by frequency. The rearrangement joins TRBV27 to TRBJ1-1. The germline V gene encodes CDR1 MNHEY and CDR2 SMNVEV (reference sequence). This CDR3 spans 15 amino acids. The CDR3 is CASSSNPLGNTEAFF.

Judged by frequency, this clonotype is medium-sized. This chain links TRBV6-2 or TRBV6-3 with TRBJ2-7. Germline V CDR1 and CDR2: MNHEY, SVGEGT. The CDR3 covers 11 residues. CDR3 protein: CASSWGYEQYF.

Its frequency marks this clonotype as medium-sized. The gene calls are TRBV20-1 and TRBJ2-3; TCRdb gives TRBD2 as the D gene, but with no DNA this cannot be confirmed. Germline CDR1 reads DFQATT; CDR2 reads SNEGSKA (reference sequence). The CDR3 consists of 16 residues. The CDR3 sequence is CSARRGLAPSTDTQYF.

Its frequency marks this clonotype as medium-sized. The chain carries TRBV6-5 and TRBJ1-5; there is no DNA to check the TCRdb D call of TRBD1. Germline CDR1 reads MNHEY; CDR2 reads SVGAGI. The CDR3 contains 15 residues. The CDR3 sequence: CASSYSKGGGQPQHF.

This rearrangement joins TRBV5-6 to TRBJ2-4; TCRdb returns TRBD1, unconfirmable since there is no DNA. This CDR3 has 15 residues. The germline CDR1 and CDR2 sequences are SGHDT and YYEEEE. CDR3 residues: CASSWRTGAENIQYF.

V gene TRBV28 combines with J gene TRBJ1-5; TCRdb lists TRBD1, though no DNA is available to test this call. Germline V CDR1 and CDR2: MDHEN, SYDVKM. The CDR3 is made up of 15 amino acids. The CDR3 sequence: CASSTQGAINQPQHF. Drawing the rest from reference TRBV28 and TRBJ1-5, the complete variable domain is DVKVTQSSRYLVKRTGEKVFLECVQDMDHENMFWYRQDPGLGLRLIYFSYDVKMKEKGDIPEGYSVSREKKERFSLILESASTNQTSMYLCASSTQGAINQPQHFGDGTRLSIL.